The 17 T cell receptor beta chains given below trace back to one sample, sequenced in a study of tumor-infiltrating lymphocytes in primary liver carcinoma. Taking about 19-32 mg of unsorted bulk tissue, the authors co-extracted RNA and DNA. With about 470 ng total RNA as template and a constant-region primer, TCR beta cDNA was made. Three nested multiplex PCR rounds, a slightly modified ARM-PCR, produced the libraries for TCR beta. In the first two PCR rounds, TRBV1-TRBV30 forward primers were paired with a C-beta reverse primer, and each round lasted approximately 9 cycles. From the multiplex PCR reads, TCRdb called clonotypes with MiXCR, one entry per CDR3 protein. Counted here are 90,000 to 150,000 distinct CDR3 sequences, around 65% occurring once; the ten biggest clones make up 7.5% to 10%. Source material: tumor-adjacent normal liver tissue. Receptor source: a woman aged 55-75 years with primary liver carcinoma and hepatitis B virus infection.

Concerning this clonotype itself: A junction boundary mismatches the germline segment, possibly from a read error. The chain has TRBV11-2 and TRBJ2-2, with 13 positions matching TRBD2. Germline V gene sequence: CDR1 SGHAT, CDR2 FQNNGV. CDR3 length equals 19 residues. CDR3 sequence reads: CSSSPDLGTSGVGTGKLFF. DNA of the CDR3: TGTAGCAGCAGCCCCGACCTCGGGACTAGCGGGGTGGGGACCGGGAAGCTGTTTTTT.

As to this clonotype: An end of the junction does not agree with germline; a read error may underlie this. CDR3 amino acids: CASGFLRDGYNF. CDR3 DNA sequence: TGTGCCAGCGGCTTCCTCAGGGATGGCTACAACTTC. J is TRBJ1-2 and V is TRBV7-9, with D possibly matching TRBD1 (5 bases). The CDR3 consists of 12 residues. Germline CDR1 and CDR2: SEHNR and FQNEAQ (reference sequence).

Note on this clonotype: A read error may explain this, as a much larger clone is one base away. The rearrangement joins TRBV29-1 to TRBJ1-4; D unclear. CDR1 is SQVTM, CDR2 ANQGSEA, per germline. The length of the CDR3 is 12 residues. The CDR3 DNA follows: TGCAGCGCTGGGAGGGTCGATGAAAAACCGTTTTTT. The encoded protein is CSAGRVDEKPFF.

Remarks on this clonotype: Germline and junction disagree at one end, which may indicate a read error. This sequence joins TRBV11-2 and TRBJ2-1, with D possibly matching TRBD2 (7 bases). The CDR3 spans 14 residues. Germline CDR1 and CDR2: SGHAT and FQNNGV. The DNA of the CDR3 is TGTGCCAGCGGCTCAGGGGAGGGGCTCAATGAGCAATTCTTC. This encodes CASGSGEGLNEQFF.

For the CDR3, the DNA is TGTGCCAGCAGTTTCCGTACAGGGGCGGTAACTAAAGCTTTCTTT. Amino acids: CASSFRTGAVTKAFF. The chain links TRBV12-3 or TRBV12-4 to TRBJ1-1; 7 nucleotides agree with TRBD1. V shed 3 bases, J shed 9 bases, and the junction held 13 bases outside the gene matches. This CDR3 is built from 15 residues.

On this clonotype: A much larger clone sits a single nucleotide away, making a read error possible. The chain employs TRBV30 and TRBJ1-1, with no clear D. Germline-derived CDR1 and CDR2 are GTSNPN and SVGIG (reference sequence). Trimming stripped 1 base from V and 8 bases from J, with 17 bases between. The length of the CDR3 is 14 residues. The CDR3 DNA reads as TGTGCCTGGAGTGCCCTCCGGGGATACTTCGAAGCTTTCTTT. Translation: CAWSALRGYFEAFF.

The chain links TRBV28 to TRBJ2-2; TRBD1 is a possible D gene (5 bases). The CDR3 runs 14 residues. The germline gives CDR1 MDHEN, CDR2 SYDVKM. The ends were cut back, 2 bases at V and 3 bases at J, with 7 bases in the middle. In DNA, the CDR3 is TGTGCCAGCAGTTTAGGGGCAGACACCGGGGAGCTGTTTTTT. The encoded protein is CASSLGADTGELFF.

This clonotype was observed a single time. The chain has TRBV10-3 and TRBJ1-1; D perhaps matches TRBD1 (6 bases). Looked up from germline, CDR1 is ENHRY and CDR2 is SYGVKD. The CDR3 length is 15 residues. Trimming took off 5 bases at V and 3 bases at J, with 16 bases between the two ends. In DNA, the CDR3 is TGTGCCATCAGTAATATCGGGGGGACATACACTGAAGCTTTCTTT. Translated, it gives CAISNIGGTYTEAFF.

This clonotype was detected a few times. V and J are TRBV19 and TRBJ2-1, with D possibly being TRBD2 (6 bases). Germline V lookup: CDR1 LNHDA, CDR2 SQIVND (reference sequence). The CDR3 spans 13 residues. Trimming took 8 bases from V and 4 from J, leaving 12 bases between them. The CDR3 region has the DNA TGTGCCAGTGGGCTAGCGCGTTACAATGAGCAGTTCTTC. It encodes CASGLARYNEQFF.

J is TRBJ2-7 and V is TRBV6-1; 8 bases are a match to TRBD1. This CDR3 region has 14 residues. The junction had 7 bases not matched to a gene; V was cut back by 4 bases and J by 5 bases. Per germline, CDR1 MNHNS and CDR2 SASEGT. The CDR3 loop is CASSAGTGVHEQYF. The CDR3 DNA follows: TGTGCCAGCAGTGCCGGGACAGGTGTGCACGAGCAGTACTTC.

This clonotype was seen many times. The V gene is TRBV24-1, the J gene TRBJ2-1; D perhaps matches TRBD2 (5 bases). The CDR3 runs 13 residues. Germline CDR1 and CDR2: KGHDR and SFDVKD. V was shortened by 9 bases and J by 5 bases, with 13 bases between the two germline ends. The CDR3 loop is CATVPGKNNEQFF. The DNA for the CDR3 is TGTGCCACCGTACCGGGAAAGAACAATGAGCAGTTCTTC.

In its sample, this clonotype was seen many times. CDR3 amino acids: CSVEDLGNTEAFF. The CDR3 DNA follows: TGCAGCGTTGAAGATCTCGGGAACACTGAAGCTTTCTTT. The V call is TRBV29-1, the J call TRBJ1-1; no reliable D call. CDR3 length: 13 residues. Germline V gene data show CDR1 as SQVTM and CDR2 as ANQGSEA. Trimming stripped 0 bases from V and 1 base from J, with 6 bases between.

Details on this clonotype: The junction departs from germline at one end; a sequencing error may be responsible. CDR3 nucleotides: TGTGCCAGCAGTTACGAGGACAAACTCTCCTACGATGAGCAGTTCTTC. It specifies CASSYEDKLSYDEQFF. The chain is built from TRBV6-5 and TRBJ2-1; a weak D match, TRBD1 (5 bases). The CDR3 is 16 residues long. The germline V gene has CDR1 MNHEY and CDR2 SVGAGI.

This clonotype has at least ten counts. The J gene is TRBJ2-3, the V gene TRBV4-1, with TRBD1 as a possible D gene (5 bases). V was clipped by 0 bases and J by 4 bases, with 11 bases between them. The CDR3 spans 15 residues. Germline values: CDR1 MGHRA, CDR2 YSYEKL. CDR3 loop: CASSQDLRASDTQYF. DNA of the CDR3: TGCGCCAGCAGCCAAGATCTCAGGGCATCAGATACGCAGTATTTT.

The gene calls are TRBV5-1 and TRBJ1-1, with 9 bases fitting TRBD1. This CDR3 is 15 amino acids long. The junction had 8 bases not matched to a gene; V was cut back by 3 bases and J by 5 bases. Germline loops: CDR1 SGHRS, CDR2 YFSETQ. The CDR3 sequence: CASSWNRGPKTEAFF. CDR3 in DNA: TGCGCCAGCAGCTGGAACAGGGGGCCGAAGACTGAAGCTTTCTTT.

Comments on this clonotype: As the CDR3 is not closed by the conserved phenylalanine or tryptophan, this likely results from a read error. The CDR3 sequence is CASSTNTSGSHEQYS. The CDR3 nucleotides are TGTGCCAGCAGCACAAATACCAGCGGCTCCCACGAGCAGTACTCC. The chain carries TRBV5-6 and TRBJ2-7; D perhaps matches TRBD2 (5 bases). This CDR3 has 15 residues. Germline CDR1 is SGHDT and CDR2 is YYEEEE.

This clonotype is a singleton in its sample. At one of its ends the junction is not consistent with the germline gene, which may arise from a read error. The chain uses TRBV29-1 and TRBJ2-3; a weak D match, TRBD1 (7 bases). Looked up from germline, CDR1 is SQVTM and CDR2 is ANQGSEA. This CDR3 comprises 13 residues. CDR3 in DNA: TGCAGCATTGGAGGGGGCGTGACAGATACGCATTATTTT. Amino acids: CSIGGGVTDTHYF.